The 20 T cell receptor beta chains listed next were all sequenced from one sample in a study of PD-1 blockade in classical Hodgkin lymphoma. Repertoires were generated with immunoSEQ multiplex PCR, while TCRdb's copy carries only in-frame clones and drops some. The sample contains 23,000 or so clones, 72% of which appear only once. The time point was: cycle 4 day 1 (C4D1), after five to seven weeks of nivolumab. Relapse was seen in all patients after autologous stem cell transplantation, and brentuximab vedotin exposure was variable. Specimen: peripheral blood mononuclear cells (PBMCs), collected before the fourth cycle of nivolumab. All receptors come from a human donor with classical Hodgkin lymphoma.

The genes are TRBV14 and TRBJ1-4; 9 bases match TRBD1. The CDR3 is made up of 18 amino acids. CDR1 is SGHDN and CDR2 is FVKESK in the germline V gene. The junction had 10 bases not matched to a gene; V was cut back by 2 bases and J by 3 bases. CDR3: CASSQFGTGRVSNEKLFF. CDR3 sequence (DNA): TGTGCCAGCAGCCAATTTGGGACAGGGAGAGTTTCTAATGAAAAACTGTTTTTT.

The genes are TRBV7-2 and TRBJ2-7; TRBD2 might be the D (5 bases). Trimming took 1 base from V and 2 from J, leaving 15 bases between them. Germline V gene sequence: CDR1 SGHTA, CDR2 FQGNSA. The CDR3 totals 16 residues. This CDR3 reads CASSLGPIGSPYEQYF. In nucleotides, the CDR3 is TGTGCCAGCAGCTTAGGTCCGATAGGGAGCCCCTACGAGCAGTACTTC.

The chain uses TRBV29-1 and TRBJ2-1; 11 bases line up with TRBD1. Germline CDR1 is SQVTM and CDR2 is ANQGSEA. The CDR3 is 13 residues long. The J segment lost 7 bases and the V segment lost 4 bases, leaving 3 bases of the junction unmatched. The CDR3 nucleotides are TGCAGCGTTGTTAGGGACAGGGGGAATGAGCAGTTCTTC. As protein: CSVVRDRGNEQFF.

Details on this clone: Other DNA sequences of this sample code for an identical CDR3. The chain carries TRBV13 and TRBJ1-6; TRBD1 matches at 8 bases. J gave up 6 bases and V 5 bases, and 6 bases lay outside the gene matches. Germline V gives CDR1 PRHDT, CDR2 FYEKMQ (reference sequence). This CDR3 has 15 residues. The CDR3 nucleotides are TGTGCCAGCAGCCTCGGACAGGGCGGTAATTCACCCCTCCACTTT. Protein sequence: CASSLGQGGNSPLHF.

The gene calls are TRBV28 and TRBJ1-2, with a weak D call TRBD1 (5 bases). The CDR3 covers 14 residues. V lost 10 bases to trimming and J lost 0 bases, with 15 bases between them. Germline V gene data show CDR1 as MDHEN and CDR2 as SYDVKM. CDR3 sequence reads: CATREGRTNYGYTF. CDR3 bases: TGTGCCACCCGGGAGGGGCGGACTAACTATGGCTACACCTTC.

V is TRBV7-2 and J is TRBJ2-3; the D call may be TRBD1 or TRBD2 (5 bases each). Trimming removed 0 bases at V and 6 bases at J, with 16 bases between. Germline CDR1 SGHTA, CDR2 FQGNSA. This CDR3 is 16 amino acids long. CDR3 coding DNA: TGTGCCAGCAGCTTAGCTGGGGGTAGCCGGCGTGATACGCAGTATTTT. It is translated as CASSLAGGSRRDTQYF.

The chain recombines TRBV5-4 with TRBJ2-2; D is unclear. Germline CDR1 and CDR2: SGHNT and YYREEE (reference sequence). This CDR3 comprises 15 residues. The ends were cut back, 2 bases at V and 0 bases at J, with 8 bases in the middle. The CDR3 reads CASSFYRTNTGELFF. CDR3 nucleotides: TGTGCCAGCAGCTTTTACCGAACGAACACCGGGGAGCTGTTTTTT.

The chain couples TRBV29-1 to TRBJ2-1; 7 bases map to TRBD1. The CDR3 is made up of 13 amino acids. V lost 2 bases to trimming and J lost 2 bases; unmatched junction nucleotides: 0. The germline gives CDR1 SQVTM, CDR2 ANQGSEA. The CDR3, as DNA: TGCAGCGTTGAACAGGGGGCCTACAATGAGCAGTTCTTC. This sequence encodes CSVEQGAYNEQFF.

Only one count was recorded for this clone. The chain has TRBV28 and TRBJ1-4; 8 bases match TRBD1. CDR3 length: 13 amino acids. The ends lost 4 bases at V and 7 bases at J; junction bases unmatched: 2. The germline V gene has CDR1 MDHEN and CDR2 SYDVKM. The CDR3 DNA follows: TGTGCCAGCAGTTCGGACAGGGCTGAAAAACTGTTTTTT. It is translated as CASSSDRAEKLFF.

Only one count was recorded for this clone. The CDR3 region has the DNA TGTGCCACCGATAAGGGCACAGATACGCAGTATTTT. Translated: CATDKGTDTQYF. This chain joins TRBV10-3 and TRBJ2-3; D is unresolved. The CDR3 spans 12 residues. Trimming removed 10 bases from V and 1 base from J, with 9 bases in between. Germline loops: CDR1 ENHRY, CDR2 SYGVKD.

The rearrangement links TRBV28 to TRBJ2-1; TRBD2 matches 8 bases. Germline CDR1 MDHEN, CDR2 SYDVKM. The CDR3 has 14 amino acids. V shed 3 bases, J shed 9 bases, and the junction held 7 bases outside the gene matches. CDR3 loop: CASSFGGDEGEQFF. Here the CDR3 DNA reads TGTGCCAGCAGTTTCGGGGGGGACGAGGGTGAGCAGTTCTTC. The full variable domain, with the rest looked up from reference TRBV28 and TRBJ2-1, is DVKVTQSSRYLVKRTGEKVFLECVQDMDHENMFWYRQDPGLGLRLIYFSYDVKMKEKGDIPEGYSVSREKKERFSLILESASTNQTSMYLCASSFGGDEGEQFFGPGTRLTVL.

The chain combines TRBV5-8 with TRBJ1-6, with a tentative D call TRBD1 (6 bases). The CDR3 runs 14 residues. Germline CDR1 SGHTS, CDR2 YDEGEE. Trimming pared 3 bases from V and 6 bases from J, leaving 10 bases between. The CDR3 loop reads CASSYTGTNSPLHF. CDR3 nucleotides: TGTGCCAGCAGCTACACAGGGACTAATTCACCCCTCCACTTT.

The CDR3 DNA reads as TGTGCCAGCAGCTTTACCGGGGGGTACGGCGAGACCCAGTACTTC. Amino acid sequence: CASSFTGGYGETQYF. The chain joins TRBV6-5 to TRBJ2-5; 7 bases line up with TRBD2. The length of the CDR3 is 15 residues. Germline CDR1 is MNHEY and CDR2 is SVGAGI. Trimming took 6 bases from V and 5 from J; bases not matched to a gene: 12.

The CDR3, as DNA: TGCGCCAGCAGCGGACGACAGGGTCGAGGTGTAGCTTTCTTT. Translated, it gives CASSGRQGRGVAFF. V usage is TRBV5-1 and J usage is TRBJ1-1; 7 bases fit TRBD1. The germline V gene encodes CDR1 SGHRS and CDR2 YFSETQ. The V gene end was trimmed by 4 bases and the J gene end by 10 bases; junction bases not matched to a gene: 13. The CDR3 runs to 14 residues.

By its share, this clone is medium-sized. This rearrangement joins TRBV2 to TRBJ1-5, with TRBD1 as a possible D gene (5 bases). Germline lookup yields CDR1 SNHLY and CDR2 FYNNEI. CDR3 size: 15 residues. The ends were cut back, 3 bases at V and 2 bases at J, with 11 bases in the middle. This CDR3 reads CASSEDTQGNQPQHF. CDR3 coding DNA: TGTGCCAGCAGTGAGGACACTCAAGGCAATCAGCCCCAGCATTTT. The whole variable domain, filled in from reference TRBV2 and TRBJ1-5, reads EPEVTQTPSHQVTQMGQEVILRCVPISNHLYFYWYRQILGQKVEFLVSFYNNEISEKSEIFDDQFSVERPDGSNFTLKIRSTKLEDSAMYFCASSEDTQGNQPQHFGDGTRLSIL.

As for this clone: The identical CDR3 is also encoded by other nucleotide sequences in the sample. This sequence joins TRBV5-6 and TRBJ1-5; D is undetermined. From germline, CDR1 is SGHDT and CDR2 YYEEEE. Trimming shortened V by 5 bases and J by 0 bases, and 9 bases separated the two germline ends. The CDR3 is 14 residues long. The CDR3 coding sequence is TGTGCCAGCAGTCCAAATTATAGCAATCAGCCCCAGCATTTT. This gives the protein CASSPNYSNQPQHF. Full variable domain (missing parts from reference TRBV5-6 and TRBJ1-5): DAGVTQSPTHLIKTRGQQVTLRCSPKSGHDTVSWYQQALGQGPQFIFQYYEEEERQRGNFPDRFSGHQFPNYSSELNVNALLLGDSALYLCASSPNYSNQPQHFGDGTRLSIL.

This rearrangement joins TRBV11-2 to TRBJ1-2, with a weak D call TRBD1 (5 bases). Germline loops: CDR1 SGHAT, CDR2 FQNNGV. The CDR3 has 14 residues. V was trimmed by 1 base and J by 4 bases, leaving 10 bases between them. The CDR3 DNA is TGTGCCAGCAGCTTAGTTGACAGAGGCTATGGCTACACCTTC. It codes for CASSLVDRGYGYTF.

This chain links TRBV5-1 with TRBJ2-2; no reliable D call. Germline V lookup: CDR1 SGHRS, CDR2 YFSETQ. The CDR3 totals 12 residues. Trimming cost V 3 bases and J 1 base, with 1 base left between them. For the CDR3, the DNA is TGCGCCAGCAGCTGGAACACCGGGGAGCTGTTTTTT. Residues: CASSWNTGELFF.

A few counts support this clone. The genes are TRBV11-2 and TRBJ2-1, with a tentative D call TRBD2 (6 bases). Per germline, CDR1 SGHAT and CDR2 FQNNGV. The V end was cut by 5 bases, the J end by 0 bases, with 20 bases between. The CDR3 spans 18 residues. The CDR3 region has the DNA TGTGCCAGCAGCGGAGGGCCCGCGGGGAAGAGCTCCTACAATGAGCAGTTCTTC. This gives the protein CASSGGPAGKSSYNEQFF. Supplemented by reference TRBV11-2 and TRBJ2-1, the full variable domain reads EAGVAQSPRYKIIEKRQSVAFWCNPISGHATLYWYQQILGQGPKLLIQFQNNGVVDDSQLPKDRFSAERLKGVDSTLKIQPAKLEDSAVYLCASSGGPAGKSSYNEQFFGPGTRLTVL.

The V and J genes are TRBV18 and TRBJ1-4; 11 positions agree with TRBD1. With 3 bases clipped from V and 13 bases from J, the junction kept 10 bases outside the gene matches. Germline-derived CDR1 and CDR2 are KGHSH and LQKENI. CDR3 size: 15 residues. CDR3 bases: TGTGCCAGCTCACCCGGACAGGGGGCCATGCGAAGACTGTTTTTT. Amino acids: CASSPGQGAMRRLFF.